This T cell receptor beta chain is drawn from a study of blood T cell repertoires in COVID-19. V shed 3 bases and J 4 bases; nucleotides not matched to a gene: 5. The germline CDR1 and CDR2 sequences are ENHRY and SYGVKD. The CDR3 covers 15 residues. TCRdb's copy holds only in-frame clones and misses some; the assay was immunoSEQ multiplex PCR. The sample shows more than 200,000 clones, roughly 87% of them seen only once. Participants were placed into cohorts based on the clinical history they reported. The sequence derives from a man younger than 45 in a cohort exposed to, infected with or recovered from COVID-19 (not recorded which). The chain employs TRBV10-3 and TRBJ2-1, with 8 positions matching TRBD2. The sample was PBMCs or T cells enriched from blood (not recorded which). The CDR3 DNA follows: TGTGCCATCAGTGAAAAGGAGCGGGAGTACAATGAGCAGTTCTTC. Its protein is CAISEKEREYNEQFF.